The 21 T cell receptor beta chains below come from one sample, sequenced in a study of metastatic and nonmetastatic thyroid tumors. Treatment of any kind had been given to no patient before thyroid surgery. TCRdb re-called the PCR reads with MiXCR. This repertoire shows some 20,000 clones, around 17% found once; its top ten account for about 18%. The specimen sequenced was blood. These receptors came from a male donor with papillary thyroid cancer or a benign thyroid nodule (not recorded which). Some clones in this sample may be carry-over from other donors' samples.

This clone has ten or more counts. The chain combines TRBV18 with TRBJ1-6, with TRBD1 identical over 9 bases. This CDR3 region has 17 residues. V was clipped by 2 bases and J by 8 bases; unmatched bases: 10. CDR1 and CDR2 (germline): KGHSH, LQKENI. CDR3 coding DNA: TGTGCCAGCTCACCAAACGGACAGGGGACGACTTATTCACCCCTCCACTTT. It specifies CASSPNGQGTTYSPLHF.

There are many counts of this clone. This chain's CDR3 is CATSDFTGSYNEQFF. CDR3 DNA: TGTGCCACCAGTGATTTTACAGGGTCGTACAATGAGCAGTTCTTC. The rearrangement links TRBV24-1 to TRBJ2-1, with D possibly matching TRBD1 (6 bases). CDR3 length: 15 residues. V was shortened by 1 base and J by 4 bases, with 10 bases between the two germline ends. Looked up from germline, CDR1 is KGHDR and CDR2 is SFDVKD.

This clone came up many times. This chain connects TRBV27 to TRBJ2-7, with 7 bases that match TRBD2. This CDR3 is 16 amino acids long. J lost 4 bases, V lost 1 base, and 10 bases had no gene match. Germline V gene data show CDR1 as MNHEY and CDR2 as SMNVEV (reference sequence). CDR3 in DNA: TGTGCCAGCAGTTTATTGGGTGGGAGGGCCCTGTACGAGCAGTACTTC. Its protein product is CASSLLGGRALYEQYF.

This clone was observed many times. An end of the junction differs from the germline gene, which may be a read error. The chain employs TRBV7-7 and TRBJ2-3; the D is unclear. Germline V gene sequence: CDR1 SSHAT, CDR2 FNYEAQ (reference sequence). The CDR3 covers 13 residues. In DNA, the CDR3 is TGTGCTAGCAGCCGGAACCCTGGAGATACGCAGTATTTT. It codes for CASSRNPGDTQYF.

This clone occurred many times. This chain joins TRBV9 and TRBJ2-5; 11 bases map to TRBD2. From germline, CDR1 is SGDLS and CDR2 YYNGEE. V was clipped by 0 bases and J by 5 bases; unmatched bases: 6. CDR3 length equals 16 residues. This chain's CDR3 is CASSVGIPSGRETQYF. The CDR3 DNA reads as TGTGCCAGCAGCGTAGGGATCCCTAGCGGGAGGGAGACCCAGTACTTC.

There are many counts of this clone. The chain uses TRBV19 and TRBJ2-2; perhaps TRBD2 as D (5 bases). This CDR3 contains 13 residues. The V gene lost 4 bases and the J gene lost 3 bases, with 6 bases spanning the gap. Germline V gene lookup returns CDR1 LNHDA and CDR2 SQIVND (reference sequence). The CDR3 region is CASSKDYTGELFF. The CDR3 region has the DNA TGTGCCAGTAGTAAGGACTACACCGGGGAGCTGTTTTTT.

Concerning this clone: This may come from a read error, since a much larger clone is one base off. The rearrangement uses TRBV11-2 and TRBJ2-3; 11 bases agree with TRBD2. CDR1 is SGHAT and CDR2 is FQNNGV in the germline V gene. Trimming took 6 bases from V and 4 from J; bases not matched to a gene: 9. This CDR3 is built from 16 residues. CDR3 loop: CASRLGLAVLADTQYF. The CDR3 DNA sequence: TGTGCCAGCAGGCTGGGACTAGCGGTTCTCGCAGATACGCAGTATTTT.

This clone was picked up many times. The chain uses TRBV6-1 and TRBJ1-1, with a weak D call TRBD1 (6 bases). Trimming removed 6 bases at V and 4 bases at J, with 12 bases between. Per the germline V gene, CDR1 is MNHNS and CDR2 is SASEGT. This CDR3 region has 13 residues. The CDR3 sequence is CASSGDRRTEAFF. CDR3 coding DNA: TGTGCCAGCAGCGGAGACAGGCGCACTGAAGCTTTCTTT.

This clone was seen repeatedly, ten times or more. The sample has other DNA sequences that encode this CDR3 too. The chain couples TRBV28 to TRBJ1-1; D unresolved. This CDR3 has 13 residues. The germline V and J ends were trimmed by 2 bases and 0 bases, with 4 bases remaining between them. Germline assignment: CDR1 MDHEN and CDR2 SYDVKM. The CDR3 is CASSLPMNTEAFF. CDR3 DNA: TGTGCCAGCAGTTTACCAATGAACACTGAAGCTTTCTTT.

This clone was counted ten times or more. The chain joins TRBV20-1 to TRBJ1-4; 10 bases are a match to TRBD1. The junction had 6 bases not matched to a gene; V was cut back by 6 bases and J by 5 bases. The CDR3 loop spans 14 amino acids. Looked up from germline, CDR1 is DFQATT and CDR2 is SNEGSKA (reference sequence). CDR3 DNA sequence: TGCAGTGCAGACAGGGGGCGGGGGAATGAAAAACTGTTTTTT. Encoded protein: CSADRGRGNEKLFF.

By sample fraction, this clone is medium-sized. V is TRBV6-1 and J is TRBJ2-3; the match to TRBD2 covers 7 bases. The V gene's germline CDR1 is MNHNS and CDR2 SASEGT. V dropped 2 bases and J dropped 0; count of bases not matched to a gene: 8. The CDR3 sequence is 17 residues long. The CDR3 here is CASSERISGPSTDTQYF. The CDR3, as DNA: TGTGCCAGCAGTGAACGGATTAGCGGGCCTAGCACAGATACGCAGTATTTT.

CDR3 DNA: TGTGCCTGGAGTTATGGGGGAGGGGAAAAACTGTTTTTT. It translates to CAWSYGGGEKLFF. The chain employs TRBV30 and TRBJ1-4; D possibly corresponds to TRBD1 (5 bases). The CDR3 loop spans 13 amino acids. Germline CDR1 is GTSNPN and CDR2 is SVGIG (reference sequence). Trimming removed 2 bases at V and 8 bases at J, with 12 bases between.

This chain joins TRBV12-3 or TRBV12-4 and TRBJ2-1; D not certain. Between the trimmed V and J ends, which lost 3 bases and 7 bases, there was a span of 4 bases. The CDR3 runs 11 residues. CDR3 in DNA: TGTGCCAGCAGTTTTAGGAATGAGCAGTTCTTC. Translating it yields CASSFRNEQFF.

This clone occurred many times. The chain uses TRBV6-1 and TRBJ2-3; D unresolved. Germline loops: CDR1 MNHNS, CDR2 SASEGT. Trimming stripped 5 bases from V and 8 bases from J, with 11 bases between. CDR3 length: 12 amino acids. This CDR3 reads CASSYGGPTQYF. The CDR3 DNA follows: TGTGCCAGCAGTTATGGTGGGCCTACGCAGTATTTT.

This clone was observed at least ten times. The chain uses TRBV7-2 and TRBJ2-7; possibly TRBD2 for D (6 bases). CDR1 is SGHTA and CDR2 is FQGNSA in the germline V gene. V was pared by 4 bases and J by 3 bases, with 19 bases between. CDR3 length: 16 residues. The CDR3 protein is CASSSLTAGRLYEQYF. The DNA for the CDR3 is TGTGCCAGCAGCTCACTTACGGCGGGACGACTCTACGAGCAGTACTTC.

This chain connects TRBV7-2 to TRBJ2-7; unclear D gene. Germline V gene data show CDR1 as SGHTA and CDR2 as FQGNSA. This CDR3 is 14 amino acids long. V lost 5 bases and J lost 2, with 13 bases in between. CDR3 in amino acids: CASSTPSRPYEQYF. The CDR3 DNA follows: TGTGCCAGCAGCACCCCCTCGAGGCCCTACGAGCAGTACTTC. The complete variable domain, with remaining parts taken from reference TRBV7-2 and TRBJ2-7, reads GAGVSQSPSNKVTEKGKDVELRCDPISGHTALYWYRQSLGQGLEFLIYFQGNSAPDKSGLPSDRFSAERTGGSVSTLTIQRTQQEDSAVYLCASSTPSRPYEQYFGPGTRLTVT.

This clone was counted ten times or more. A clone one base away is much larger, so this may be a read error. In the same sample, other DNA sequences code for this CDR3. The chain employs TRBV6-5 and TRBJ1-1, with D perhaps matching TRBD1 (6 bases). Between the trimmed V and J ends, which lost 0 bases and 10 bases, there was a span of 15 bases. The CDR3 has 14 residues. Germline loops: CDR1 MNHEY, CDR2 SVGAGI. CDR3 coding DNA: TGTGCCAGCAGTTACTCGGCAGGGGCGGAGGTAGCTTTCTTT. Encoded protein: CASSYSAGAEVAFF.

This clone was recorded at least ten times. The gene calls are TRBV7-8 and TRBJ2-6; possible D gene TRBD2, 5 bases. This CDR3 spans 18 amino acids. The V gene lost 2 bases and the J gene lost 0 bases, with 14 bases spanning the gap. Germline V gene sequence: CDR1 SGHVS, CDR2 FQNEAQ. CDR3 loop: CASSLPRGHLSGANVLTF. DNA of the CDR3: TGTGCCAGCAGCTTACCCCGGGGTCACCTCTCTGGGGCCAACGTCCTGACTTTC.

Ten or more counts support this clone. This rearrangement joins TRBV28 to TRBJ2-5; D is perhaps TRBD1 or TRBD2 (6 bases each). The germline gives CDR1 MDHEN, CDR2 SYDVKM. The V and J ends lost 8 bases and 4 bases respectively, with 11 bases between them. The CDR3 is made up of 12 amino acids. The CDR3 protein is CASWGRGETQYF. For the CDR3, the DNA is TGTGCCAGCTGGGGGCGGGGAGAGACCCAGTACTTC.

This clone was observed at least ten times. The rearrangement joins TRBV6-2 or TRBV6-3 to TRBJ2-1; D uncertain. V was shortened by 2 bases and J by 12 bases, with 14 bases between the two germline ends. Germline loops: CDR1 MNHEY, CDR2 SVGEGT. The CDR3 covers 13 residues. This CDR3 is CASSYEHVVLQFF. The CDR3 DNA reads as TGTGCCAGCAGTTACGAGCACGTTGTTCTGCAGTTCTTC.

This clone is judged medium-sized. The rearrangement joins TRBV13 to TRBJ2-7; D could derive from TRBD1 or TRBD2 (6 bases each). Germline values: CDR1 PRHDT, CDR2 FYEKMQ (reference sequence). Deletions cut 0 bases from V and 2 bases from J, with 11 bases between. The CDR3 runs to 15 residues. Here the CDR3 reads CASSLGPGEAYEQYF. CDR3 DNA: TGTGCCAGCAGCTTAGGCCCAGGGGAGGCCTACGAGCAGTACTTC.